This T cell receptor beta chain was captured by sequencing in a study of Tregs in tolerant kidney transplant recipients. Findings and limits, study-wide: Nucleotide sequences could not be compared across some patients' samples due to primer changes. Tregs expanded with activated donor B cells seemed most donor-specific. Biological reproducibility was not directly addressed, but technical replication error appeared minimal.

Recipients received nonmyeloablative bone marrow transplants from related graft donors, with transient mixed chimerism. Unstimulated Tregs (CD4+CD25+CD127-) and CD4+CD25- non-Tregs were sorted from PBMCs. Unmatched junction bases numbered 8, after V lost 5 bases and J lost 9 bases. Germline V gene lookup returns CDR1 SEHNR and CDR2 FQNEAQ (reference sequence). This CDR3 region has 14 residues. Regarding this clone: The antigen remains undetermined.

Sequenced by immunoSEQ multiplex PCR; TCRdb stores in-frame clones only, minus some. The table includes 55,000 to 75,000 clones, 80% to 90% detected once. The chain employs TRBV7-9 and TRBJ1-3, with 9 bases aligning to TRBD1. This receptor was identified in a human patient who received a combined kidney and bone marrow transplant. A share of the T cells may be of graft donor origin. Sequencing was performed on CD4+ T cells from blood (PBMCs), taken 6 months after the transplant. CDR3 DNA: TGTGCCAGCAGCCCGCGGGACAGGGAGAGCACCATATATTTT. Encoded protein: CASSPRDRESTIYF.